This T cell receptor (beta chain) was recorded in a study of T cells in Graves' hyperthyroidism and ophthalmopathy. PBMCs were derived from under 13 ml fresh peripheral blood. Losses at the gene ends were 5 bases for V and 6 bases for J; bases not matched to a gene: 13. The CDR3 consists of 16 residues. The V gene's germline CDR1 is SEHNR and CDR2 FQNEAQ (reference sequence). RNA transcripts gave rise to amplified TCR beta CDR3 regions. The TCR CDR3 was amplified in a first-round RT-PCR using the HTBI primer set. TCRdb reanalysed the multiplex PCR reads using MiXCR and keeps one entry per CDR3 protein. Of roughly 280,000 distinct CDR3 sequences in the sample, about 18% are singletons; the top ten hold approximately 60%. There are many counts of this clonotype.

Sequenced input: blood. V usage is TRBV7-9 and J usage is TRBJ2-3; 8 nucleotides match TRBD2. The source of this sequence is a woman in her fifties or sixties with Graves' ophthalmopathy. CDR3 DNA: TGTGCCAGCAGCCGGCGAGGGGCGGGGGGTTCCGATACGCAGTATTTT. Translated, it gives CASSRRGAGGSDTQYF.